The 32 T cell receptor beta chains below were found in one sample sequenced in a study of blood T cell repertoires in COVID-19. The table came from immunoSEQ multiplex PCR; TCRdb's copy has only in-frame clones and leaves some out. This table holds over 90,000 clones, about 85% found once. Input material: peripheral blood. These receptors all come from a man in his fifties in a cohort sampled during active COVID-19.

This chain connects TRBV6-2 or TRBV6-3 to TRBJ1-1; 8 nucleotides match TRBD1. CDR1 is MNHEY, CDR2 SVGEGT, per germline. The V and J ends lost 6 bases and 4 bases, in that order; junction bases with no gene match: 10. This CDR3 has 15 amino acids. CDR3 region: CASSLTSDRATEAFF. The CDR3 DNA reads TGTGCCAGCAGCCTAACGTCGGACAGGGCCACTGAAGCTTTCTTT.

This clone was detected only once. The rearrangement links TRBV5-8 to TRBJ1-6; TRBD1 matches 8 bases. The germline V gene encodes CDR1 SGHTS and CDR2 YDEGEE. The CDR3 length is 15 residues. Germline trimming cut 2 bases from V and 7 bases from J; bases unmatched to any gene: 5. The CDR3: CASSLRRQGNSPLHF. The CDR3 bases are TGTGCCAGCAGCTTACGTCGACAGGGGAATTCACCCCTCCACTTT.

The rearrangement joins TRBV16 to TRBJ1-2, with D possibly being TRBD1 (5 bases). The V end was cut by 0 bases, the J end by 7 bases, with 9 bases between. CDR1 and CDR2 from the germline V gene are KGHSY and FQNENV. The CDR3 is 13 amino acids. CDR3 sequence: CASSQSGTGGYTF. CDR3 nucleotide sequence: TGTGCCAGCAGCCAATCAGGAACAGGTGGCTACACCTTC.

J is TRBJ1-5 and V is TRBV3-1 (or the pseudogene TRBV3-2); D ambiguous. Germline loops: CDR1 LGHDT, CDR2 YNNKEL (reference sequence). V gave up 0 bases and J gave up 10 bases, with 16 bases separating them. The CDR3 contains 15 residues. In nucleotides, the CDR3 is TGTGCCAGCAGCCAAGATTGGTCAGGTGATCGCCCCCAGCATTTT. Its protein is CASSQDWSGDRPQHF.

This clone was seen once. The CDR3 loop reads CASSELSNTGELFF. CDR3 nucleotides: TGCGCCAGCAGTGAGTTATCGAACACCGGGGAGCTGTTTTTT. This chain links TRBV10-2 with TRBJ2-2, with no clear D. From germline, CDR1 is WSHSY and CDR2 SAAADI. V was clipped by 1 base and J by 0 bases, with 3 bases between them. The CDR3 extends over 14 amino acids.

The chain carries TRBV9 and TRBJ1-2; the D is unclear. The germline V and J ends were trimmed by 0 bases and 5 bases, with 8 bases remaining between them. CDR1 is SGDLS and CDR2 is YYNGEE in the germline V gene. This CDR3 is 13 amino acids long. CDR3: CASSVDHGYGYTF. For the CDR3, the DNA is TGTGCCAGCAGCGTAGACCACGGGTATGGCTACACCTTC.

This rearrangement joins TRBV5-1 to TRBJ2-5, with 9 bases matching TRBD2. Germline V gives CDR1 SGHRS, CDR2 YFSETQ. The CDR3 has 14 amino acids. V lost 2 bases to trimming and J lost 3 bases; unmatched junction nucleotides: 2. Here the CDR3 reads CASSFSGGKETQYF. The CDR3, as DNA: TGCGCCAGCAGCTTTAGCGGGGGTAAAGAGACCCAGTACTTC.

J is TRBJ2-5 and V is TRBV5-6, with 9 bases matching TRBD1. The germline V gene has CDR1 SGHDT and CDR2 YYEEEE. The junction had 7 bases not matched to a gene; V was cut back by 0 bases and J by 4 bases. The CDR3 runs 16 residues. CDR3: CASSLGGQGPGETQYF. For the CDR3, the DNA is TGTGCCAGCAGCTTGGGGGGACAGGGACCTGGAGAGACCCAGTACTTC.

This chain links TRBV14 with TRBJ1-3, with 9 bases identical to TRBD1. Germline V lookup: CDR1 SGHDN, CDR2 FVKESK. This CDR3 region has 19 residues. The J segment lost 0 bases and the V segment lost 2 bases, leaving 11 bases of the junction unmatched. The CDR3 region has the DNA TGTGCCAGCAGCCAAAGGAACAGGGGGCCTCCCTACTCTGGAAACACCATATATTTT. Translated, it gives CASSQRNRGPPYSGNTIYF.

The V gene is TRBV5-1, the J gene TRBJ1-1; 7 nucleotides align to TRBD1. The J segment lost 7 bases and the V segment lost 5 bases, leaving 8 bases of the junction unmatched. CDR1 and CDR2 (germline): SGHRS, YFSETQ. The CDR3 is made up of 13 amino acids. The CDR3 bases are TGCGCCAGCAGTCGAACAGGGGCGGGTGAAGCTTTCTTT. Protein sequence: CASSRTGAGEAFF.

The rearrangement links TRBV11-2 to TRBJ2-7; D unclear. The CDR3 sequence is 13 residues long. The germline V gene has CDR1 SGHAT and CDR2 FQNNGV. Trimming took 2 bases from V and 1 from J, leaving 6 bases between them. CDR3 sequence (DNA): TGTGCCAGCAGCTTACAGAGGTCCTACGAGCAGTACGTC. It specifies CASSLQRSYEQYV.

The chain has TRBV5-8 and TRBJ2-7; maybe TRBD2 (6 bases). CDR3 length equals 15 residues. The V and J ends lost 0 bases and 4 bases respectively, with 14 bases between them. The germline V gene has CDR1 SGHTS and CDR2 YDEGEE. The CDR3 DNA reads as TGTGCCAGCAGCTTGGATGGGCAGGGAGGATACGAGCAGTACGTC. This codes for CASSLDGQGGYEQYV.

The chain employs TRBV28 and TRBJ2-2; 9 positions match TRBD1. The CDR3 runs 16 residues. CDR1 is MDHEN and CDR2 is SYDVKM in the germline V gene. The trim removed 1 base at V and 6 bases at J, leaving 6 bases unmatched. The CDR3: CASSLLLGQGSGELFF. The CDR3 DNA reads as TGTGCCAGCAGTTTATTGTTGGGACAGGGTTCCGGGGAGCTGTTTTTT.

V gene TRBV3-1 (or the pseudogene TRBV3-2) combines with J gene TRBJ2-7; D unclear. V was pared by 3 bases and J by 3 bases, with 6 bases between. Germline V CDR1 and CDR2: LGHDT, YNNKEL (reference sequence). The CDR3 covers 12 residues. CDR3 nucleotides: TGTGCCAGCAGCCAGAACAACTACGAGCAGTACTTC. Translated, it gives CASSQNNYEQYF.

This rearrangement joins TRBV4-2 to TRBJ2-5; perhaps TRBD1 as D (7 bases). The germline gives CDR1 LGHNA, CDR2 YNFKEQ. The CDR3 loop spans 16 amino acids. The V gene lost 0 bases and the J gene lost 5 bases, with 16 bases spanning the gap. CDR3 protein: CASSQEAPGGQETQYF. The CDR3 region has the DNA TGTGCCAGCAGCCAAGAGGCTCCAGGGGGGCAGGAGACCCAGTACTTC.

This chain uses TRBV7-9 with TRBJ1-2; the D gene is possibly TRBD1 (5 bases). The CDR3 extends over 15 amino acids. V was trimmed by 5 bases and J by 3 bases, leaving 16 bases between them. The V gene's germline CDR1 is SEHNR and CDR2 FQNEAQ (reference sequence). CDR3 bases: TGTGCCAGCAGCATAGAGAAGGGGAACCACTATGGCTACACCTTC. The encoded protein is CASSIEKGNHYGYTF.

The J gene is TRBJ2-7, the V gene TRBV20-1; a weak D match, TRBD2 (6 bases). Between the trimmed V and J ends, which lost 3 bases and 6 bases, there was a span of 21 bases. This CDR3 is built from 15 residues. Looked up from germline, CDR1 is DFQATT and CDR2 is SNEGSKA (reference sequence). CDR3 coding DNA: TGCAGTGCTAGTGCCCCAAGCGCAGGGAGGTCCGAGCAGTACTTC. This sequence encodes CSASAPSAGRSEQYF.

J is TRBJ1-5 and V is TRBV24-1; D remains ambiguous. This CDR3 spans 13 amino acids. Germline CDR1 reads KGHDR; CDR2 reads SFDVKD. With 4 bases removed from V and 3 bases from J, the gap between germline ends came to 6 bases. The CDR3 spells CATSDRSNQPQHF. The CDR3 DNA reads as TGTGCCACCAGTGACCGGTCCAATCAGCCCCAGCATTTT.

This clone was picked up one time. V gene TRBV24-1 combines with J gene TRBJ1-1, with D hard to call. Trimming pared 1 base from V and 0 bases from J, leaving 14 bases between. CDR1 is KGHDR, CDR2 SFDVKD, per germline. The CDR3 consists of 17 residues. Here the CDR3 reads CATSDFKDWEMNTEAFF. DNA for the CDR3: TGTGCCACCAGTGATTTCAAGGACTGGGAAATGAACACTGAAGCTTTCTTT.

The chain joins TRBV6-1 to TRBJ1-6; TRBD1 matches 10 bases. The V gene end was trimmed by 1 base and the J gene end by 10 bases; junction bases not matched to a gene: 10. Looked up from germline, CDR1 is MNHNS and CDR2 is SASEGT. CDR3 size: 17 residues. The CDR3 DNA reads as TGTGCCAGCAGTGAAGTTAGCTGGACAGGGGGGCCATCACCCCTCCACTTT. It codes for CASSEVSWTGGPSPLHF.

J is TRBJ1-1 and V is TRBV19, with 7 bases matching TRBD1. J gave up 0 bases and V 9 bases, and 4 bases lay outside the gene matches. From germline, CDR1 is LNHDA and CDR2 SQIVND (reference sequence). The CDR3 is 13 amino acids. The chain's CDR3 is CASMTGMNTEAFF. CDR3 in DNA: TGTGCCAGCATGACAGGGATGAACACTGAAGCTTTCTTT. Supplemented by reference TRBV19 and TRBJ1-1, the full variable domain reads DGGITQSPKYLFRKEGQNVTLSCEQNLNHDAMYWYRQDPGQGLRLIYYSQIVNDFQKGDIAEGYSVSREKKESFPLTVTSAQKNPTAFYLCASMTGMNTEAFFGQGTRLTVV.

This rearrangement joins TRBV5-5 to TRBJ1-4, with 8 bases fitting TRBD1. In germline, CDR1 is SGHKS, CDR2 YYEKEE (reference sequence). There are 15 residues in the CDR3. V shed 4 bases and J 5 bases; nucleotides not matched to a gene: 7. The CDR3 loop is CASSNQGARNEKLFF. The CDR3 DNA is TGTGCCAGCAGCAACCAGGGGGCGCGCAATGAAAAACTGTTTTTT.

The chain joins TRBV7-2 to TRBJ1-2, with a possible D match to TRBD1 (5 bases). This CDR3 is built from 16 residues. Trimming cost V 1 base and J 0 bases, with 12 bases left between them. Looked up from germline, CDR1 is SGHTA and CDR2 is FQGNSA. The CDR3 spells CASSLGGSKTNYGYTF. CDR3 DNA sequence: TGTGCCAGCAGCTTAGGGGGCAGTAAGACTAACTATGGCTACACCTTC.

The rearrangement joins TRBV28 to TRBJ1-2; no clear D gene. Deletions cut 5 bases from V and 4 bases from J, with 14 bases between. This CDR3 is built from 14 residues. Germline CDR1 MDHEN, CDR2 SYDVKM. The CDR3 DNA reads TGTGCCAGCAGTGAGATTATAACCGGCTATGGCTACACCTTC. Its protein is CASSEIITGYGYTF.

J is TRBJ2-5 and V is TRBV20-1, with unresolved D. The CDR3 has 11 residues. Trimming pared 3 bases from V and 7 bases from J, leaving 9 bases between. Germline V gene lookup returns CDR1 DFQATT and CDR2 SNEGSKA (reference sequence). DNA for the CDR3: TGCAGTGCTAGTAATACGGGGACCCAGTACTTC. Translation: CSASNTGTQYF.

The sample holds a few counts of this clone. The CDR3 sequence is CAISQGPTEAFF. In nucleotides, the CDR3 is TGTGCCATCAGCCAGGGGCCCACTGAAGCTTTCTTT. The chain combines TRBV10-3 with TRBJ1-1; D perhaps matches TRBD1 (6 bases). CDR3 length: 12 amino acids. CDR1 is ENHRY, CDR2 SYGVKD, per germline. Trimming cost V 6 bases and J 4 bases, with 9 bases left between them.

The chain is built from TRBV4-2 and TRBJ2-1; 13 nucleotides align to TRBD2. Germline trimming cut 3 bases from V and 5 bases from J; bases unmatched to any gene: 7. The CDR3 has 17 residues. Germline lookup yields CDR1 LGHNA and CDR2 YNFKEQ. The CDR3: CASSHAGTSGDHNEQFF. The CDR3 nucleotides read TGTGCCAGCAGCCATGCCGGGACTAGCGGGGACCACAATGAGCAGTTCTTC.

The chain recombines TRBV18 with TRBJ1-1, with D perhaps TRBD1 (6 bases). Trimming pared 6 bases from V and 2 bases from J, leaving 10 bases between. CDR1 and CDR2 (germline): KGHSH, LQKENI. CDR3 length equals 13 residues. The CDR3 loop reads CASSFGTNTEAFF. The DNA for the CDR3 is TGTGCCAGCTCTTTCGGGACAAACACTGAAGCTTTCTTT.

This clone has just a few counts. The J gene is TRBJ2-7, the V gene TRBV2; D gene unclear. The CDR3 has 13 amino acids. V lost 11 bases, J lost 6 bases, and 20 bases lay in between. Germline-derived CDR1 and CDR2 are SNHLY and FYNNEI. The CDR3 coding sequence is TGTGCCCTTCATCAGCTTACAGAGACCGAGCAGTACTTC. This translates into CALHQLTETEQYF.

This chain uses TRBV20-1 with TRBJ1-6, with D unresolved. The CDR3 runs 11 residues. Germline V gene lookup returns CDR1 DFQATT and CDR2 SNEGSKA (reference sequence). Trimming pared 3 bases from V and 14 bases from J, leaving 11 bases between. CDR3: CSASPGLALHF. CDR3 bases: TGCAGTGCTAGTCCCGGTTTGGCCCTCCACTTT.

This clone was counted a single time. V usage is TRBV2 and J usage is TRBJ2-7; TRBD1 aligns across 7 bases. Germline values: CDR1 SNHLY, CDR2 FYNNEI. This CDR3 region has 10 residues. The CDR3 here is CASSLDRPGV. The CDR3 DNA follows: TGTGCCAGCAGCCTGGACAGGCCGGGCGTC.

The sample holds a few counts of this clone. V usage is TRBV27 and J usage is TRBJ2-3, with D possibly matching TRBD2 (7 bases). Trimming stripped 6 bases from V and 5 bases from J, with 12 bases between. The CDR3 extends over 13 amino acids. Germline V gene lookup returns CDR1 MNHEY and CDR2 SMNVEV (reference sequence). DNA for the CDR3: TGTGCCAGCAGGAGCGGGGACATAGATACGCAGTATTTT. It is translated as CASRSGDIDTQYF.